Presented here are 19 T cell receptor beta chains from one specimen sequenced in a study of shared clonotypes between healthy human individuals. Only in-frame clones appear in the TCRdb table, and some are missing; sequencing was by immunoSEQ multiplex PCR. Of around 1.9 million clones in the sample, under 95% were seen once. In the naive CD8 group, cells lacked CD45RO and were positively selected for CCR7, so terminally differentiated effector memory CD45RA+ cells were left out. The sample consisted of naive CD8+ T cells from PBMCs. All receptors derive from a man aged 18 to 30 in good health. Some clones in this sample may be carry-over from other donors' samples.

The chain recombines TRBV6-5 with TRBJ1-2; D gene ambiguous. Per the germline V gene, CDR1 is MNHEY and CDR2 is SVGAGI. V lost 5 bases, J lost 1 base, and 11 bases lay in between. This CDR3 region has 14 residues. Written as DNA, the CDR3 is TGTGCCAGCAGTCCCGCACATAATAACTATGGCTACACCTTC. Translated: CASSPAHNNYGYTF.

The chain carries TRBV11-2 and TRBJ2-6; D remains unclear. The germline V gene has CDR1 SGHAT and CDR2 FQNNGV. The CDR3 is 15 amino acids. Trimming pared 7 bases from V and 2 bases from J, leaving 12 bases between. The DNA for the CDR3 is TGTGCCAGCACCCAATTCGCGGCTGGGGCCAACGTCCTGACTTTC. Translated, it gives CASTQFAAGANVLTF.

As concerns this clone: Other DNA sequences from this sample encode an identical CDR3 as well. The CDR3 region has the DNA TGTGCCAGCAGTTACTCGGGGCTAGCTTTTGAGCAGTACTTC. This sequence encodes CASSYSGLAFEQYF. The chain employs TRBV6-5 and TRBJ2-7; the D call may be TRBD1 or TRBD2 (5 bases each). Germline V gene lookup returns CDR1 MNHEY and CDR2 SVGAGI. This CDR3 is 14 amino acids long. Between the trimmed V and J ends, which lost 0 bases and 7 bases, there was a span of 13 bases.

This sequence joins TRBV6-1 and TRBJ2-7; D is ambiguous. V lost 6 bases to trimming and J lost 4 bases, with 13 bases between them. This CDR3 contains 13 residues. The germline V gene encodes CDR1 MNHNS and CDR2 SASEGT. CDR3 sequence reads: CASSPQALYEQYF. The DNA for the CDR3 is TGTGCCAGCAGCCCCCAGGCCCTATACGAGCAGTACTTC.

This chain joins TRBV7-9 and TRBJ2-3; D is unresolved. The CDR3 totals 15 residues. The ends were cut back, 5 bases at V and 4 bases at J, with 16 bases in the middle. Germline-derived CDR1 and CDR2 are SEHNR and FQNEAQ (reference sequence). CDR3 sequence: CASSAAASFPDTQYF. The CDR3 DNA sequence: TGTGCCAGCAGCGCCGCTGCCTCCTTCCCAGATACGCAGTATTTT.

The chain carries TRBV18 and TRBJ1-1; D is possibly TRBD1 (6 bases). V dropped 3 bases and J dropped 1 base, with 12 bases sitting between them. The germline CDR1 and CDR2 sequences are KGHSH and LQKENI. The CDR3 covers 15 residues. CDR3: CASSPETGRNTEAFF. CDR3 DNA sequence: TGTGCCAGCTCACCTGAGACAGGTAGGAACACTGAAGCTTTCTTT.

The chain couples TRBV7-9 to TRBJ2-5; D gene uncertain. Trimming removed 6 bases from V and 13 bases from J, with 15 bases in between. Germline CDR1 and CDR2: SEHNR and FQNEAQ (reference sequence). CDR3 length: 11 amino acids. This CDR3 reads CASRDDGTSYF. CDR3 nucleotides: TGTGCCAGCAGGGACGACGGAACCTCGTACTTC. Drawing the rest from reference TRBV7-9 and TRBJ2-5, the complete variable domain is DTGVSQNPRHKITKRGQNVTFRCDPISEHNRLYWYRQTLGQGPEFLTYFQNEAQLEKSRLLSDRFSAERPKGSFSTLEIQRTEQGDSAMYLCASRDDGTSYFGPGTRLLVL.

The chain recombines TRBV19 with TRBJ2-3; TRBD1 matches 9 bases. The germline V gene has CDR1 LNHDA and CDR2 SQIVND (reference sequence). The CDR3 loop spans 14 amino acids. V lost 4 bases, J lost 6 bases, and 5 bases stayed unmatched. The CDR3 loop reads CASSTGQGRDTQYF. The CDR3 coding sequence is TGTGCCAGTAGTACCGGACAGGGGAGGGATACGCAGTATTTT.

The CDR3 is CASRPLADLQETQYF. The CDR3 coding sequence is TGTGCCAGCCGTCCACTAGCGGACCTCCAAGAGACCCAGTACTTC. The chain carries TRBV28 and TRBJ2-5; TRBD2 aligns across 8 bases. V lost 8 bases, J lost 1 base, and 9 bases stayed unmatched. The CDR3 totals 15 residues. In germline, CDR1 is MDHEN, CDR2 SYDVKM.

The rearrangement joins TRBV28 to TRBJ2-5; the match to TRBD2 covers 7 bases. This CDR3 region has 14 residues. The junction had 12 bases not matched to a gene; V was cut back by 10 bases and J by 4 bases. In germline, CDR1 is MDHEN, CDR2 SYDVKM. Here the CDR3 DNA reads TGTGCCACCACGAGGACTAGTGTCGGAGAGACCCAGTACTTC. Its protein product is CATTRTSVGETQYF.

The chain is built from TRBV15 and TRBJ2-7; 9 nucleotides line up with TRBD1. The CDR3 sequence is 15 residues long. Looked up from germline, CDR1 is LNHNV and CDR2 is YYDKDF (reference sequence). V gave up 6 bases and J gave up 0 bases; unmatched junction bases: 6. CDR3 coding DNA: TGTGCCACCAGAAGGACAGGGGTCAACTCCTACGAGCAGTACTTC. Its translation is CATRRTGVNSYEQYF.

The chain couples TRBV10-2 to TRBJ2-7; 12 nucleotides align to TRBD1. Germline values: CDR1 WSHSY, CDR2 SAAADI. V lost 3 bases to trimming and J lost 6 bases; unmatched junction nucleotides: 6. The CDR3 sequence is 15 residues long. CDR3 in amino acids: CASSDSGTGGAEQYF. The CDR3 bases are TGCGCCAGCAGTGATTCGGGGACAGGGGGCGCCGAGCAGTACTTC.

Of note for this clone: This CDR3 is also generated by other DNA sequences in the sample. The gene calls are TRBV28 and TRBJ2-7; a possible D gene is TRBD1 (5 bases). Looked up from germline, CDR1 is MDHEN and CDR2 is SYDVKM. This CDR3 has 13 amino acids. The V end lost 1 base, the J end lost 3 bases, and 7 bases lay between the germline ends. CDR3 in amino acids: CASSLSDSYEQYF. Written as DNA, the CDR3 is TGTGCCAGCAGTTTATCCGACAGCTACGAGCAGTACTTC.

This clone was found a few times. CDR3 in amino acids: CASSLDMGNTEAFF. The CDR3 region has the DNA TGTGCCAGCAGCCTCGATATGGGGAACACTGAAGCTTTCTTT. The V gene is TRBV4-2, the J gene TRBJ1-1; unclear D gene. The CDR3 is 14 amino acids. V gave up 4 bases and J gave up 1 base, with 10 bases separating them. CDR1 and CDR2 (germline): LGHNA, YNFKEQ.

This clone was observed once. The CDR3 bases are TGCGCCAGCAGCCTAACTAGCGGCCAAGTCCTTTACGAGCAGTACTTC. This codes for CASSLTSGQVLYEQYF. V usage is TRBV4-1 and J usage is TRBJ2-7, with 8 nucleotides matching TRBD2. CDR3 length equals 16 residues. J lost 4 bases, V lost 4 bases, and 12 bases had no gene match. In germline, CDR1 is MGHRA, CDR2 YSYEKL.

In the case of this clone: The sample holds other DNA sequences that translate to the same CDR3. The gene calls are TRBV27 and TRBJ2-7; D remains ambiguous. Germline values: CDR1 MNHEY, CDR2 SMNVEV (reference sequence). The CDR3 has 13 amino acids. Trimming left V 3 bases short and J 3 bases short, with 9 bases between. The CDR3 sequence is CASSLRGNYEQYF. The CDR3, as DNA: TGTGCCAGCAGTTTGAGAGGAAACTACGAGCAGTACTTC.

This chain connects TRBV25-1 to TRBJ2-1, with TRBD2 as a possible D gene (5 bases). V lost 5 bases to trimming and J lost 4 bases, with 9 bases between them. The germline CDR1 and CDR2 sequences are MGHDK and SYGVNS. The CDR3 runs to 13 residues. The CDR3 loop reads CASSLGNYNEQFF. Here the CDR3 DNA reads TGTGCCAGCAGTCTCGGGAATTACAATGAGCAGTTCTTC.

This chain links TRBV4-1 with TRBJ1-3, with a weak D call TRBD1 (5 bases). This CDR3 comprises 16 residues. Germline V lookup: CDR1 MGHRA, CDR2 YSYEKL. Between the trimmed V and J ends, which lost 0 bases and 4 bases, there was a span of 13 bases. The CDR3 DNA sequence: TGCGCCAGCAGCCAAGAGGGTGAGGGGCTAGGAAACACCATATATTTT. Its protein is CASSQEGEGLGNTIYF.

The V and J genes are TRBV27 and TRBJ2-2; D unclear. The CDR3 runs to 14 residues. The germline V and J ends were trimmed by 6 bases and 6 bases, with 14 bases remaining between them. Germline values: CDR1 MNHEY, CDR2 SMNVEV (reference sequence). CDR3: CASSTHDHAGELFF. The CDR3 nucleotides read TGTGCCAGCAGCACCCATGACCACGCCGGGGAGCTGTTTTTT.